One and the same sample provided the 24 T cell receptor beta chains below, sequenced in a study of T-cell reconstitution after alpha-beta-depleted transplantation in children. Unique molecular identifiers were used in preparing the TCRbeta library. Using its own MiXCR run on the PCR reads, TCRdb lists one record per CDR3 protein. Of approximately 220,000 distinct CDR3 sequences listed, approximately 17% were seen once; the top ten hold about 41%. Here the sequenced sample was PBMCs, mostly from graft donor cells, taken 360 days after TCRalphabeta/CD19-depleted stem cell transplant. The origin of the receptors is a male patient aged 2-10 years who had a stem cell transplant for acute lymphoblastic leukemia, so the T cells may come from the graft donor.

V and J are TRBV29-1 and TRBJ2-5; D unclear. Germline V gives CDR1 SQVTM, CDR2 ANQGSEA. V was clipped by 1 base and J by 1 base, with 4 bases between them. The CDR3 has 12 residues. The CDR3 bases are TGCAGCGTTGAAGGCAGCCAAGAGACCCAGTACTTC. Its translation is CSVEGSQETQYF.

J is TRBJ1-4 and V is TRBV5-1, with a possible D match to TRBD1 (5 bases). This CDR3 is built from 15 residues. V gave up 4 bases and J gave up 7 bases, with 17 bases separating them. Germline CDR1 and CDR2: SGHRS and YFSETQ. Written as DNA, the CDR3 is TGCGCCAGCAGCCCTGGTGGACATGTCAGTGAAAAACTGTTTTTT. This gives the protein CASSPGGHVSEKLFF.

The chain has TRBV29-1 and TRBJ2-7; TRBD1 agrees at 9 bases. Germline V gene sequence: CDR1 SQVTM, CDR2 ANQGSEA. J lost 4 bases, V lost 4 bases, and 5 bases had no gene match. The CDR3 totals 13 residues. In DNA form, the CDR3 reads TGCAGCGTTGGGGGACAGGGTTTGTACGAGCAGTACTTC. Translating it yields CSVGGQGLYEQYF.

This clonotype was recorded a few times. The chain links TRBV12-3 or TRBV12-4 to TRBJ1-5, with D unclear. The CDR3 is 15 amino acids. The V end was cut by 5 bases, the J end by 4 bases, with 15 bases between. CDR3 DNA: TGTGCCAGCAGTCTCCCCGACACCTTAAATCAGCCCCAGCATTTT. Protein: CASSLPDTLNQPQHF.

This clonotype was recorded a few times. The chain is built from TRBV18 and TRBJ1-1, with a weak D call TRBD1 (5 bases). This CDR3 has 14 residues. V lost 4 bases and J 0 bases, leaving 9 bases between the germline ends. The germline V gene has CDR1 KGHSH and CDR2 LQKENI. CDR3 coding DNA: TGTGCCAGCTCACTTCCAGGGTTGAACACTGAAGCTTTCTTT. Encoded protein: CASSLPGLNTEAFF. The entire variable domain, with the rest obtained from reference TRBV18 and TRBJ1-1, is as follows: NAGVMQNPRHLVRRRGQEARLRCSPMKGHSHVYWYRQLPEEGLKFMVYLQKENIIDESGMPKERFSAEFPKEGPSILRIQQVVRGDSAAYFCASSLPGLNTEAFFGQGTRLTVV.

The table lists this clonotype with many counts. This rearrangement joins TRBV6-2 or TRBV6-3 to TRBJ2-7; D gene uncertain. In germline, CDR1 is MNHEY, CDR2 SVGEGT. Deletions cut 8 bases from V and 3 bases from J, with 5 bases between. This CDR3 region has 10 residues. The chain's CDR3 is CASGDYEQYF. The CDR3 DNA reads TGTGCCAGCGGGGACTACGAGCAGTACTTC.

This clonotype was counted only a few times. This sequence joins TRBV12-3 or TRBV12-4 and TRBJ2-1; D ambiguous. This CDR3 region has 13 residues. V was cut by 0 bases and J by 9 bases, with 9 bases left in between. CDR3 nucleotide sequence: TGTGCCAGCAGTTTAGCGATGGACGTTGAGCAGTTCTTC. This encodes CASSLAMDVEQFF.

V and J are TRBV10-1 and TRBJ2-5; a possible D gene is TRBD2 (5 bases). This CDR3 is 13 amino acids long. With 2 bases removed from V and 5 bases from J, the gap between germline ends came to 9 bases. The germline CDR1 and CDR2 sequences are WNHNN and SYGVQD (reference sequence). The CDR3 DNA sequence: TGCGCCAGCAGTGAGGGCGGCGGGGAGACCCAGTACTTC. Translating gives CASSEGGGETQYF.

This clonotype was seen a handful of times. The chain is built from TRBV7-2 and TRBJ2-3; the D is unclear. Germline loops: CDR1 SGHTA, CDR2 FQGNSA. The CDR3 spans 16 residues. V was shortened by 5 bases and J by 0 bases, with 15 bases between the two germline ends. This chain's CDR3 is CASSAVSAASTDTQYF. CDR3 in DNA: TGTGCCAGCAGCGCAGTCTCAGCTGCTAGCACAGATACGCAGTATTTT.

This clonotype turned up a few times. The chain carries TRBV12-3 or TRBV12-4 and TRBJ2-7; 7 bases align to TRBD2. The CDR3 totals 14 residues. J lost 7 bases, V lost 7 bases, and 13 bases had no gene match. The CDR3 DNA reads TGTGCCAGCACTAATCGAGCGGGGCCCGTGGAGCAGTACTTC. It encodes CASTNRAGPVEQYF.

There are a few counts of this clonotype. This chain joins TRBV28 and TRBJ2-1; TRBD2 agrees at 10 bases. The CDR3 consists of 13 residues. Looked up from germline, CDR1 is MDHEN and CDR2 is SYDVKM. V lost 8 bases to trimming and J lost 5 bases; unmatched junction nucleotides: 3. CDR3 protein: CASFSGRNNEQFF. The CDR3 nucleotides are TGTGCCAGCTTTAGCGGGAGGAACAATGAGCAGTTCTTC.

A few counts support this clonotype. The CDR3 loop is CVVEGQFF. The DNA for the CDR3 is TGCGTAGTTGAGGGGCAGTTCTTC. The V gene is TRBV29-1, the J gene TRBJ2-1; maybe TRBD2 (5 bases). The CDR3 spans 8 residues. Germline CDR1 and CDR2: SQVTM and ANQGSEA.

The sample holds many counts of this clonotype. The J gene is TRBJ2-2, the V gene TRBV29-1; D is perhaps TRBD1 (5 bases). Germline V lookup: CDR1 SQVTM, CDR2 ANQGSEA. The V end lost 6 bases, the J end lost 4 bases, and 18 bases lay between the germline ends. This CDR3 is built from 15 residues. CDR3 bases: TGCAGCGTCGCAACCCCTGACAGTTCCACCGGGGAGCTGTTTTTT. Protein: CSVATPDSSTGELFF.

This chain connects TRBV11-2 to TRBJ2-3; D could derive from TRBD1 or TRBD2 (6 bases each). This CDR3 contains 13 residues. V lost 6 bases to trimming and J lost 5 bases, with 12 bases between them. The V gene's germline CDR1 is SGHAT and CDR2 FQNNGV. The CDR3: CASRRGAQDTQYF. The CDR3 nucleotides read TGTGCCAGCAGAAGGGGGGCGCAAGATACGCAGTATTTT. Variable domain in full (rest from reference TRBV11-2 and TRBJ2-3): EAGVAQSPRYKIIEKRQSVAFWCNPISGHATLYWYQQILGQGPKLLIQFQNNGVVDDSQLPKDRFSAERLKGVDSTLKIQPAKLEDSAVYLCASRRGAQDTQYFGPGTRLTVL.

This clonotype was counted a few times. The chain uses TRBV19 and TRBJ2-7; D unclear. V was shortened by 10 bases and J by 0 bases, with 16 bases between the two germline ends. The CDR3 covers 14 residues. CDR1 LNHDA and CDR2 SQIVND come from the germline V gene (reference sequence). CDR3 nucleotide sequence: TGTGCCACCTCACCGGTCGTAAGCTCCTACGAGCAGTACTTC. As protein: CATSPVVSSYEQYF.

V usage is TRBV5-1 and J usage is TRBJ2-1; 12 bases are a match to TRBD2. Germline V lookup: CDR1 SGHRS, CDR2 YFSETQ. With 3 bases clipped from V and 3 bases from J, the junction kept 13 bases outside the gene matches. This CDR3 has 19 residues. The CDR3 loop reads CASSSLGASGRAFYNEQFF. The CDR3 region has the DNA TGCGCCAGCAGCTCGTTGGGGGCTAGCGGGAGGGCCTTCTACAATGAGCAGTTCTTC.

The sample holds a few counts of this clonotype. This chain joins TRBV6-5 and TRBJ1-5; a weak D match, TRBD1 (5 bases). The length of the CDR3 is 15 residues. V gave up 2 bases and J gave up 4 bases, with 12 bases separating them. The germline CDR1 and CDR2 sequences are MNHEY and SVGAGI. As DNA, the CDR3 is TGTGCCAGCAGTTACATTCAGGGTTGGAATCAGCCCCAGCATTTT. Its protein is CASSYIQGWNQPQHF.

This clonotype has just a few counts. This chain joins TRBV12-3 or TRBV12-4 and TRBJ2-1; 9 nucleotides align to TRBD2. After removal of 6 bases from V and 5 bases from J, the junction contained 5 bases not matched to a gene. The CDR3 is 14 amino acids. The chain's CDR3 is CASRASGEHNEQFF. In DNA, the CDR3 is TGTGCCAGCAGGGCTAGCGGGGAACACAATGAGCAGTTCTTC.

The chain recombines TRBV5-1 with TRBJ2-5; D is uncertain. Trimming cost V 0 bases and J 0 bases, with 9 bases left between them. CDR1 is SGHRS, CDR2 YFSETQ, per germline. This CDR3 spans 15 amino acids. The CDR3 spells CASSLGATNQETQYF. The CDR3 region has the DNA TGCGCCAGCAGCTTGGGGGCAACGAACCAAGAGACCCAGTACTTC.

This clonotype was detected a few times. The V call is TRBV6-1, the J call TRBJ2-7, with D tentatively TRBD2 (5 bases). CDR1 is MNHNS and CDR2 is SASEGT in the germline V gene. Trimming cost V 2 bases and J 3 bases, with 11 bases left between them. The CDR3 runs to 14 residues. The DNA of the CDR3 is TGTGCCAGCAGTGAATGGGAGATCCACTACGAGCAGTACTTC. This codes for CASSEWEIHYEQYF.

This clonotype appeared many times. CDR3 protein: CASSHLTGPDAGNTIYF. The DNA of the CDR3 is TGCGCCAGCAGCCACCTGACAGGCCCCGATGCTGGAAACACCATATATTTT. The rearrangement joins TRBV4-1 to TRBJ1-3; D may be TRBD1 (6 bases). V lost 3 bases and J 2 bases, leaving 17 bases between the germline ends. CDR3 length equals 17 residues. Germline values: CDR1 MGHRA, CDR2 YSYEKL.

This clonotype occurred a few times. In DNA, the CDR3 is TGTGCCTGGAGCCAAACGGGGCACTACGAGCAGTACTTC. Protein sequence: CAWSQTGHYEQYF. V gene TRBV30 combines with J gene TRBJ2-7; D is tentatively TRBD1 or TRBD2 (5 bases each). The CDR3 totals 13 residues. Germline V gives CDR1 GTSNPN, CDR2 SVGIG (reference sequence). Trimming cost V 3 bases and J 3 bases, with 12 bases left between them. The full variable domain, its missing parts supplied by reference TRBV30 and TRBJ2-7, is SQTIHQWPATLVQPVGSPLSLECTVEGTSNPNLYWYRQAAGRGLQLLFYSVGIGQISSEVPQNLSASRPQDRQFILSSKKLLLSDSGFYLCAWSQTGHYEQYFGPGTRLTVT.

The chain couples TRBV20-1 to TRBJ1-3; tentatively, D is TRBD1 (5 bases). Germline V gene sequence: CDR1 DFQATT, CDR2 SNEGSKA (reference sequence). The CDR3 covers 15 residues. V lost 4 bases, J lost 0 bases, and 13 bases lay in between. As DNA, the CDR3 is TGCAGTGCTATTCCGGGGCGAGACTCTGGAAACACCATATATTTT. Translation: CSAIPGRDSGNTIYF.

This clonotype has only a few counts. The chain has TRBV28 and TRBJ2-3; 7 bases match TRBD2. The CDR3 loop spans 14 amino acids. The germline CDR1 and CDR2 sequences are MDHEN and SYDVKM. Trimming at V came to 9 bases and at J to 6 bases, leaving 12 bases not matched to a gene. CDR3 in amino acids: CASTLAGAPDTQYF. The CDR3, as DNA: TGTGCCAGTACTTTGGCGGGAGCCCCTGATACGCAGTATTTT.